Below, 15 T cell receptor beta chains from the same sample are listed, as sequenced in a study of blood T cell repertoires in COVID-19. The method was immunoSEQ multiplex PCR; TCRdb's version includes in-frame clones alone and lacks a portion of them. The table records some 140,000 clones, roughly 80% of them present only once. Sequenced material: peripheral blood. These receptors came from a man between 60 and 75 years old with acute or convalescent COVID-19.

CDR3 amino acids: CASSSSSGGAAGELFF. The CDR3 coding sequence is TGTGCCAGCAGCTCTTCTAGCGGGGGGGCCGCCGGGGAGCTGTTTTTT. This chain joins TRBV11-2 and TRBJ2-2; 12 nucleotides line up with TRBD2. CDR1 is SGHAT, CDR2 FQNNGV, per germline. The CDR3 extends over 16 amino acids. V lost 4 bases to trimming and J lost 6 bases; unmatched junction nucleotides: 6. Looking up the rest from reference TRBV11-2 and TRBJ2-2 gives the full variable domain: EAGVAQSPRYKIIEKRQSVAFWCNPISGHATLYWYQQILGQGPKLLIQFQNNGVVDDSQLPKDRFSAERLKGVDSTLKIQPAKLEDSAVYLCASSSSSGGAAGELFFGEGSRLTVL.

The rearrangement uses TRBV5-1 and TRBJ1-5; TRBD1 might be the D (6 bases). Germline assignment: CDR1 SGHRS and CDR2 YFSETQ. There are 15 residues in the CDR3. With 0 bases removed from V and 5 bases from J, the gap between germline ends came to 12 bases. The CDR3 DNA is TGCGCCAGCAGCTTGGGAGCAGGGGCGGATCAGCCCCAGCATTTT. It yields the protein CASSLGAGADQPQHF.

V is TRBV7-3 and J is TRBJ2-3; 14 bases align to TRBD2. CDR1 and CDR2 (germline): SGHTA, FQGTGA. V trimming: 5 bases; J trimming: 4 bases; junction bases outside the gene matches: 5. The CDR3 loop spans 16 amino acids. CDR3 DNA: TGTGCCAGCAGCACCGGACTAGCGGGGGGAGCAGATACGCAGTATTTT. Encoded protein: CASSTGLAGGADTQYF. Full variable domain (missing parts from reference TRBV7-3 and TRBJ2-3): GAGVSQTPSNKVTEKGKYVELRCDPISGHTALYWYRQSLGQGPEFLIYFQGTGAADDSGLPNDRFFAVRPEGSVSTLKIQRTERGDSAVYLCASSTGLAGGADTQYFGPGTRLTVL.

The rearrangement links TRBV7-2 to TRBJ2-7; 8 bases map to TRBD2. Germline values: CDR1 SGHTA, CDR2 FQGNSA. CDR3 length equals 17 residues. The V and J ends lost 0 bases and 4 bases, in that order; junction bases with no gene match: 11. The CDR3 loop reads CASSLARGSGNWYEQYF. Here the CDR3 DNA reads TGTGCCAGCAGCTTAGCGCGGGGTAGCGGGAACTGGTACGAGCAGTACTTC.

The chain couples TRBV6-4 to TRBJ1-1, with TRBD1 matching 9 bases. Trimming removed 5 bases from V and 6 bases from J; junction bases left unmatched: 7. The germline CDR1 and CDR2 sequences are MRHNA and SNTAGT. The CDR3 totals 14 residues. The CDR3 here is CASSITGGNAEAFF. The CDR3 DNA follows: TGTGCCAGCAGTATAACAGGGGGCAACGCTGAAGCTTTCTTT.

The V and J genes are TRBV27 and TRBJ2-7, with 7 bases matching TRBD1. The CDR3 covers 15 residues. CDR1 is MNHEY and CDR2 is SMNVEV in the germline V gene (reference sequence). V was pared by 3 bases and J by 4 bases, with 9 bases of the junction left unmatched. This CDR3 reads CASSFKDRLVYEQYF. In nucleotides, the CDR3 is TGTGCCAGCAGTTTTAAGGACAGGCTTGTTTACGAGCAGTACTTC.

The chain has TRBV23-1 and TRBJ2-7, with D maybe TRBD1 (5 bases). TRBV23-1 is assigned to the ORF class and has an uncertain function. V gave up 4 bases and J gave up 4 bases, with 11 bases separating them. The CDR3 consists of 13 residues. The CDR3 sequence is CASSLQGRYEQYF. The CDR3 DNA reads as TGCGCCAGCAGTCTGCAGGGAAGGTACGAGCAGTACTTC.

This chain joins TRBV6-5 and TRBJ2-7; D possibly corresponds to TRBD1 (6 bases). Germline V lookup: CDR1 MNHEY, CDR2 SVGAGI. This CDR3 region has 14 residues. Trimming pared 2 bases from V and 2 bases from J, leaving 10 bases between. Here the CDR3 reads CASSYGQKAYEQYF. The CDR3 nucleotides are TGTGCCAGCAGTTACGGACAGAAAGCCTACGAGCAGTACTTC.

This chain uses TRBV7-9 with TRBJ2-7, with 8 bases identical to TRBD1. V shed 5 bases and J 6 bases; nucleotides not matched to a gene: 9. The length of the CDR3 is 14 residues. The V gene's germline CDR1 is SEHNR and CDR2 FQNEAQ (reference sequence). The CDR3 spells CASSPGQGSFEQYF. The CDR3 nucleotides read TGTGCCAGCAGCCCCGGACAGGGAAGCTTCGAGCAGTACTTC.

This rearrangement joins TRBV20-1 to TRBJ1-5, with TRBD1 as a possible D gene (6 bases). The V and J ends lost 3 bases and 1 base respectively, with 7 bases between them. Germline V gene sequence: CDR1 DFQATT, CDR2 SNEGSKA (reference sequence). CDR3 size: 13 residues. For the CDR3, the DNA is TGCAGTGCTAGTACAGGGAGCAATCAGCCCCAGCATTTT. Its translation: CSASTGSNQPQHF.

The chain couples TRBV28 to TRBJ1-2, with 9 bases matching TRBD1. The CDR3 length is 14 residues. Germline V lookup: CDR1 MDHEN, CDR2 SYDVKM. V trimming: 3 bases; J trimming: 8 bases; junction bases outside the gene matches: 7. The CDR3 nucleotides read TGTGCCAGCAGTTTGGGACAGGGTCGCTGGGGCTACACCTTC. Translated, it gives CASSLGQGRWGYTF.

This chain joins TRBV9 and TRBJ2-7, with D perhaps TRBD1 (5 bases). The CDR3 covers 13 residues. CDR1 is SGDLS, CDR2 YYNGEE, per germline. Trimming stripped 4 bases from V and 1 base from J, with 9 bases between. The chain's CDR3 is CASSLQESYEQYF. The CDR3 DNA follows: TGTGCCAGCAGCCTACAGGAATCCTACGAGCAGTACTTC. The full variable domain, its missing parts supplied by reference TRBV9 and TRBJ2-7, is DSGVTQTPKHLITATGQRVTLRCSPRSGDLSVYWYQQSLDQGLQFLIQYYNGEERAKGNILERFSAQQFPDLHSELNLSSLELGDSALYFCASSLQESYEQYFGPGTRLTVT.

DNA of the CDR3: TGTGCCATCAGGGGGGGGGCGACTCTGAACACTGAAGCTTTCTTT. This sequence encodes CAIRGGATLNTEAFF. The genes are TRBV10-3 and TRBJ1-1; maybe TRBD1 (6 bases). The germline V and J ends were trimmed by 6 bases and 0 bases, with 14 bases remaining between them. The CDR3 is 15 residues long. Germline CDR1 ENHRY, CDR2 SYGVKD.

The rearrangement links TRBV6-5 to TRBJ1-5; 7 bases fit TRBD1. There are 14 residues in the CDR3. Germline V gives CDR1 MNHEY, CDR2 SVGAGI. Unmatched junction bases numbered 6, after V lost 4 bases and J lost 6 bases. The CDR3 reads CASSSRQGLQPQHF. Here the CDR3 DNA reads TGTGCCAGCAGTTCTCGACAGGGTCTTCAGCCCCAGCATTTT.

V gene TRBV2 combines with J gene TRBJ2-3; the match to TRBD1 covers 9 bases. V lost 6 bases, J lost 0 bases, and 1 base stayed unmatched. The CDR3 runs to 14 residues. Germline V gene lookup returns CDR1 SNHLY and CDR2 FYNNEI. The DNA of the CDR3 is TGTGCCAGCAGGGGGACAGGGAGCACAGATACGCAGTATTTT. Its protein is CASRGTGSTDTQYF.